These 18 T cell receptor beta chains were all obtained from the same sample, sequenced in a study of early T cells in non-severe SARS-CoV-2 infection (dated by TCRdb to about 2021). Libraries were constructed by 5' RACE. The sequencer was a NextSeq 500. TCRdb handled the public reads itself, with Q25 trimming in fastp and clone calling in MiXCR, and kept productive beta chains. Duplicate CDR3 protein sequences are folded into a single record with the most common DNA and genes. Across this sample there are roughly 75,000 distinct CDR3 sequences, with around a tenth seen only once. Approximately 4.9% of the sample is in the top ten clones. The sample comprised whole blood. These receptors all stem from an adult who was a healthcare worker with PCR-confirmed SARS-CoV-2 infection or an uninfected control (not recorded which).

The chain joins TRBV5-1 to TRBJ1-4; D is unclear. Germline values: CDR1 SGHRS, CDR2 YFSETQ. The V end lost 6 bases, the J end lost 4 bases, and 13 bases lay between the germline ends. This CDR3 is 14 amino acids long. The CDR3 region is CASTLGGRNEKLFF. CDR3 DNA: TGCGCCAGCACCCTGGGCGGACGTAATGAAAAACTGTTTTTT.

The chain joins TRBV10-3 to TRBJ2-5; D may be TRBD2 (5 bases). The ends were cut back, 3 bases at V and 4 bases at J, with 15 bases in the middle. CDR1 and CDR2 from the germline V gene are ENHRY and SYGVKD. This CDR3 has 15 residues. In nucleotides, the CDR3 is TGTGCCATCAGTGAAGTGTTGGGAGCGGTAGAGACCCAGTACTTC. It encodes CAISEVLGAVETQYF.

This clonotype was observed many times. The chain uses TRBV30 and TRBJ1-2; D unresolved. The germline gives CDR1 GTSNPN, CDR2 SVGIG (reference sequence). CDR3 length: 14 residues. Trimming cost V 3 bases and J 7 bases, with 18 bases left between them. The CDR3 loop reads CAWSHRAHGGGYTF. The CDR3 nucleotides are TGTGCCTGGAGCCACCGGGCCCACGGTGGTGGCTACACCTTC.

This clonotype was counted many times. The V and J genes are TRBV15 and TRBJ1-2; D is ambiguous. Germline-derived CDR1 and CDR2 are LNHNV and YYDKDF (reference sequence). Trimming took 0 bases from V and 4 from J, leaving 9 bases between them. The CDR3 loop spans 14 amino acids. The CDR3 sequence is CATSRDRTSYGYTF. The CDR3 DNA sequence: TGTGCCACCAGCAGAGATCGGACTAGCTATGGCTACACCTTC.

This clonotype was counted ten times or more. This chain links TRBV9 with TRBJ2-2; D may be TRBD2 (6 bases). The germline V and J ends were trimmed by 2 bases and 0 bases, with 8 bases remaining between them. The CDR3 loop spans 15 amino acids. Germline CDR1 and CDR2: SGDLS and YYNGEE. The CDR3 DNA is TGTGCCAGCAGCGTTAGCGGAGCGAACACCGGGGAGCTGTTTTTT. Amino acids: CASSVSGANTGELFF.

In its sample, this clonotype was seen a few times. V usage is TRBV28 and J usage is TRBJ2-7, with D uncertain. The V gene's germline CDR1 is MDHEN and CDR2 SYDVKM. The CDR3 has 12 amino acids. V lost 3 bases to trimming and J lost 3 bases, with 6 bases between them. CDR3 DNA: TGTGCCAGCAGTTTCGCAGTCTACGAGCAGTACTTC. Amino acids: CASSFAVYEQYF.

The chain uses TRBV28 and TRBJ2-2; D ambiguous. Trimming shortened V by 3 bases and J by 6 bases, and 8 bases separated the two germline ends. Per germline, CDR1 MDHEN and CDR2 SYDVKM. This CDR3 has 13 amino acids. As DNA, the CDR3 is TGTGCCAGCAGTTTCGTGGTCCCCGGGGAGCTGTTTTTT. This sequence encodes CASSFVVPGELFF.

V is TRBV27 and J is TRBJ2-6, with TRBD2 matching 8 bases. Germline-derived CDR1 and CDR2 are MNHEY and SMNVEV (reference sequence). The CDR3 has 18 amino acids. V was pared by 5 bases and J by 2 bases, with 11 bases of the junction left unmatched. CDR3 DNA: TGTGCCAGCAGTCAGCCATCTAGCGGGTTAACTGGGGCCAACGTCCTGACTTTC. Translating gives CASSQPSSGLTGANVLTF.

This clonotype was detected ten times or more. The chain is built from TRBV20-1 and TRBJ2-3; D might be TRBD1 or TRBD2, each matching 6 bases. The CDR3 has 12 residues. Germline loops: CDR1 DFQATT, CDR2 SNEGSKA (reference sequence). CDR3 residues: CTPARGLDTQYF. CDR3 DNA sequence: TGCACCCCAGCCCGGGGGCTCGATACGCAGTATTTT.

This rearrangement joins TRBV15 to TRBJ2-5; 7 nucleotides align to TRBD1. Germline V gives CDR1 LNHNV, CDR2 YYDKDF (reference sequence). V lost 3 bases, J lost 2 bases, and 0 bases stayed unmatched. This CDR3 comprises 13 residues. The CDR3 DNA reads as TGTGCCACCAGCAGGGGACAGCAAGAGACCCAGTACTTC. It specifies CATSRGQQETQYF. Using reference TRBV15 and TRBJ2-5 for the parts outside the CDR3, the full variable domain is DAMVIQNPRYQVTQFGKPVTLSCSQTLNHNVMYWYQQKSSQAPKLLFHYYDKDFNNEADTPDNFQSRRPNTSFCFLDIRSPGLGDTAMYLCATSRGQQETQYFGPGTRLLVL.

The chain couples TRBV20-1 to TRBJ2-1; D is undetermined. This CDR3 region has 12 residues. The V and J ends lost 6 bases and 7 bases respectively, with 13 bases between them. Germline V gene data show CDR1 as DFQATT and CDR2 as SNEGSKA (reference sequence). The CDR3 here is CSASPRGNEQFF. CDR3 bases: TGCAGTGCCTCGCCTAGAGGTAATGAGCAGTTCTTC.

This clonotype was found many times. The J gene is TRBJ1-2, the V gene TRBV7-9; D is uncertain. V lost 3 bases to trimming and J lost 4 bases, with 6 bases between them. Germline-derived CDR1 and CDR2 are SEHNR and FQNEAQ (reference sequence). CDR3 length: 12 amino acids. CDR3: CASSLDPYGYTF. Here the CDR3 DNA reads TGTGCCAGCAGCTTGGACCCCTATGGCTACACCTTC.

This clonotype was found a few times. This chain's CDR3 is CSARPGGRETQYF. CDR3 coding DNA: TGCAGTGCTAGACCGGGGGGACGAGAGACCCAGTACTTC. The rearrangement uses TRBV20-1 and TRBJ2-5, with 7 bases identical to TRBD2. The CDR3 loop spans 13 amino acids. Germline CDR1 DFQATT, CDR2 SNEGSKA (reference sequence). The ends lost 2 bases at V and 4 bases at J; junction bases unmatched: 4.

This chain uses TRBV29-1 with TRBJ2-2, with 7 bases lining up with TRBD1. The V segment lost 6 bases and the J segment 6 bases; nucleotides outside the gene matches: 7. The CDR3 totals 13 residues. In germline, CDR1 is SQVTM, CDR2 ANQGSEA. The CDR3 region has the DNA TGCAGCGTCGCGACTACAGGGGCCGGGGAGCTGTTTTTT. The encoded protein is CSVATTGAGELFF.

This clonotype was seen repeatedly, ten times or more. The CDR3 DNA follows: TGTGCCAGCAGTTTCGATCGCCAGGGAGACTCACCCCTCCACTTT. Amino acids: CASSFDRQGDSPLHF. The V and J genes are TRBV27 and TRBJ1-6, with D perhaps matching TRBD1 (5 bases). The V gene lost 3 bases and the J gene lost 10 bases, with 16 bases spanning the gap. Germline lookup yields CDR1 MNHEY and CDR2 SMNVEV (reference sequence). This CDR3 contains 15 residues.

This clonotype was observed a handful of times. This chain joins TRBV27 and TRBJ1-6; the match to TRBD1 covers 9 bases. V dropped 7 bases and J dropped 5; count of bases not matched to a gene: 6. Germline-derived CDR1 and CDR2 are MNHEY and SMNVEV (reference sequence). The CDR3 sequence is 15 residues long. The CDR3: CASKEGTGNNSPLHF. The CDR3 nucleotides read TGTGCCAGCAAGGAGGGGACAGGGAATAATTCACCCCTCCACTTT.

This clonotype has a handful of counts. V is TRBV2 and J is TRBJ1-1, with D uncertain. The germline CDR1 and CDR2 sequences are SNHLY and FYNNEI. There are 13 residues in the CDR3. The DNA for the CDR3 is TGTGCAGACGGGAGGTTGTTGAACACTGAAGCTTTCTTT. Translated: CADGRLLNTEAFF.

This clonotype has more than one count but fewer than ten. The rearrangement links TRBV2 to TRBJ1-5, with D uncertain. Germline-derived CDR1 and CDR2 are SNHLY and FYNNEI. CDR3 length: 13 amino acids. The ends were cut back, 6 bases at V and 6 bases at J, with 12 bases in the middle. The CDR3, as DNA: TGTGCCAGCAGCTCCCGGGAGATTCAGCCCCAGCATTTT. It codes for CASSSREIQPQHF. Supplemented by reference TRBV2 and TRBJ1-5, the full variable domain reads EPEVTQTPSHQVTQMGQEVILRCVPISNHLYFYWYRQILGQKVEFLVSFYNNEISEKSEIFDDQFSVERPDGSNFTLKIRSTKLEDSAMYFCASSSREIQPQHFGDGTRLSIL.